This TCR beta chain was sequenced for a study of cytotoxic CD8 clonotypes in ibrutinib-treated CLL. As for the study in general: For this cohort, patients were about a dozen relapsed/refractory and over 14 treatment-naive, while some 18 were IGHV unmutated.

V shed 5 bases and J shed 3 bases, with 9 bases lying between them. Germline-derived CDR1 and CDR2 are SGHTA and FQGNSA. The CDR3 runs to 13 residues. Produced via immunoSEQ multiplex PCR; TCRdb's table is partial and in-frame only. The sample holds more than 200,000 clones, 79% seen once. The sequencing here drew on PBMCs, taken after 12 months of ibrutinib treatment. The receptor's source is a human donor with chronic lymphocytic leukemia. V and J are TRBV7-2 and TRBJ2-3; no definite D call. The chain's CDR3 is CASSPAPTDTQYF. For the CDR3, the DNA is TGTGCCAGCAGCCCCGCACCAACAGATACGCAGTATTTT.